These T cell receptor beta chains were read from a single sample in a study of T cells in Graves' hyperthyroidism and ophthalmopathy. One entry per CDR3 protein results from TCRdb running MiXCR on the multiplex PCR reads. This table holds some 550,000 distinct CDR3 sequences, more than 15% found once. Sample: blood. These receptors were obtained from a woman between 40 and 55 years old with Graves' ophthalmopathy. CDR3s include the opening cysteine and the closing phenylalanine or tryptophan. Fields, in order: D gene, clone size, J gene, V gene, CDR3 protein, CDR3 DNA. The D gene is left open where the match is weak. Some rows mark clone size as missing; the rest say once, few, many or name a class of expanded clone.

D gene: -; clone size: few; J gene: TRBJ2-5; V gene: TRBV5-1; CDR3 protein: CASNGQETQYF; CDR3 DNA: TGCGCCAGCAACGGGCAAGAGACCCAGTACTTC
D gene: -; clone size: many; J gene: TRBJ2-1; V gene: TRBV3-1; CDR3 protein: CASSQASLGSSYNEQFF; CDR3 DNA: TGTGCCAGCAGCCAAGCGTCACTAGGGAGCTCCTACAATGAGCAGTTCTTC
D gene: -; clone size: few; J gene: TRBJ1-3; V gene: TRBV18; CDR3 protein: CASSLDRRNTIYF; CDR3 DNA: TGTGCCAGCTCACTGGACAGAAGAAACACCATATATTTT
D gene: TRBD1; clone size: many; J gene: TRBJ1-5; V gene: TRBV2; CDR3 protein: CASSEYVGFGDSQPQHF; CDR3 DNA: TGTGCCAGCAGTGAATATGTAGGGTTCGGGGACAGCCAGCCCCAGCATTTT
D gene: -; clone size: -; J gene: TRBJ2-7; V gene: TRBV24-1; CDR3 protein: CATSERDFEQYF; CDR3 DNA: TGTGCCACCAGTGAACGGGACTTCGAGCAGTACTTC
D gene: -; clone size: -; J gene: TRBJ2-3; V gene: TRBV3-1; CDR3 protein: CAAAGSGHPSFTDTQYF; CDR3 DNA: TGTGCAGCCGCCGGGTCCGGACACCCCTCTTTCACAGATACGCAGTATTTT
D gene: TRBD1; clone size: many; J gene: TRBJ1-3; V gene: TRBV12-3/TRBV12-4; CDR3 protein: CAGTPGQGAPGGNTIYF; CDR3 DNA: TGTGCCGGGACTCCGGGACAGGGGGCTCCTGGCGGAAACACCATATATTTT
D gene: -; clone size: few; J gene: TRBJ2-7; V gene: TRBV27; CDR3 protein: CASSLRFPYEQYF; CDR3 DNA: TGTGCCAGCAGTTTAAGGTTCCCCTACGAGCAGTACTTC
D gene: TRBD2; clone size: few; J gene: TRBJ2-1; V gene: TRBV19; CDR3 protein: CASSKASGSPYNEQFF; CDR3 DNA: TGTGCCAGTAGTAAGGCTAGCGGGAGCCCCTACAATGAGCAGTTCTTC
D gene: -; clone size: few; J gene: TRBJ1-5; V gene: TRBV10-3; CDR3 protein: CAISEEAGRQPQHF; CDR3 DNA: TGTGCCATCAGTGAGGAGGCAGGGCGGCAGCCCCAGCATTTT
D gene: -; clone size: many; J gene: TRBJ1-2; V gene: TRBV20-1; CDR3 protein: CRALFRGGFNYGYTF; CDR3 DNA: TGCAGGGCTCTCTTTAGGGGGGGCTTCAACTATGGCTACACCTTC
D gene: -; clone size: few; J gene: TRBJ1-6; V gene: TRBV5-1; CDR3 protein: CASSLGARTYNSPLHF; CDR3 DNA: TGCGCCAGCAGCTTGGGCGCCCGGACCTATAATTCACCCCTCCACTTT
D gene: -; clone size: many; J gene: TRBJ2-1; V gene: TRBV28; CDR3 protein: CASNPMEGVSYNEQFF; CDR3 DNA: TGTGCCAGCAACCCAATGGAGGGGGTCTCCTACAATGAGCAGTTCTTC
D gene: -; clone size: few; J gene: TRBJ2-3; V gene: TRBV20-1; CDR3 protein: CSAELRASGTDTQYF; CDR3 DNA: TGCAGTGCGGAACTTAGGGCTAGCGGCACAGATACGCAGTATTTT
D gene: TRBD2; clone size: many; J gene: TRBJ2-7; V gene: TRBV12-3/TRBV12-4; CDR3 protein: CASSLVSGLAGYEQYF; CDR3 DNA: TGTGCCAGCAGTTTAGTTAGCGGCCTAGCGGGTTACGAGCAGTACTTC
D gene: TRBD2; clone size: many; J gene: TRBJ2-5; V gene: TRBV28; CDR3 protein: CASSWESGIFEETQYF; CDR3 DNA: TGTGCCAGCAGTTGGGAGAGCGGGATATTCGAGGAGACCCAGTACTTC
D gene: -; clone size: -; J gene: TRBJ1-1; V gene: TRBV6-1; CDR3 protein: CASSEEGEYTTEAFF; CDR3 DNA: TGTGCCAGCAGTGAGGAGGGGGAATATACCACTGAAGCTTTCTTT
D gene: -; clone size: -; J gene: TRBJ2-5; V gene: TRBV10-3; CDR3 protein: CAISGADIETQYF; CDR3 DNA: TGTGCCATCAGTGGGGCGGACATTGAGACCCAGTACTTC
D gene: -; clone size: many; J gene: TRBJ1-1; V gene: TRBV6-5; CDR3 protein: CASSYVGQNTEAFF; CDR3 DNA: TGTGCCAGCAGTTACGTCGGACAGAACACTGAAGCTTTCTTT
D gene: TRBD2; clone size: many; J gene: TRBJ2-1; V gene: TRBV3-1; CDR3 protein: CASSQDKLAGRGEQFF; CDR3 DNA: TGTGCCAGCAGCCAAGATAAACTAGCGGGGAGGGGGGAGCAGTTCTTC
D gene: -; clone size: -; J gene: TRBJ1-1; V gene: TRBV29-1; CDR3 protein: CSVPGSGTEAFF; CDR3 DNA: TGCAGCGTCCCGGGCTCCGGGACTGAAGCTTTCTTT
D gene: -; clone size: -; J gene: TRBJ2-5; V gene: TRBV5-1; CDR3 protein: CASSRLSAETQYF; CDR3 DNA: TGCGCCAGCAGTAGGCTAAGTGCGGAGACCCAGTACTTC
D gene: -; clone size: many; J gene: TRBJ1-1; V gene: TRBV7-3; CDR3 protein: CASSPSPGSTEAFF; CDR3 DNA: TGTGCCAGCAGCCCCTCACCGGGTAGCACTGAAGCTTTCTTT
D gene: -; clone size: few; J gene: TRBJ2-2; V gene: TRBV12-3/TRBV12-4; CDR3 protein: CASSRQGLGAGELFF; CDR3 DNA: TGTGCCAGCAGCCGACAGGGACTAGGTGCCGGGGAGCTGTTTTTT
D gene: -; clone size: many; J gene: TRBJ2-2; V gene: TRBV3-1; CDR3 protein: CASSQPGTTTGELFF; CDR3 DNA: TGTGCCAGCAGCCAACCAGGTACGACCACCGGGGAGCTGTTTTTT
D gene: -; clone size: many; J gene: TRBJ1-1; V gene: TRBV5-1; CDR3 protein: CASSPEGVANTEAFF; CDR3 DNA: TGCGCCAGCAGCCCCGAGGGGGTAGCGAACACTGAAGCTTTCTTT
D gene: -; clone size: few; J gene: TRBJ2-5; V gene: TRBV6-4; CDR3 protein: CASSAKGGPQETQYF; CDR3 DNA: TGTGCCAGCAGTGCTAAAGGGGGACCCCAAGAGACCCAGTACTTC
D gene: -; clone size: few; J gene: TRBJ2-6; V gene: TRBV27; CDR3 protein: CASTPRRGANVLTF; CDR3 DNA: TGTGCCAGCACCCCTAGGAGAGGGGCCAACGTCCTGACTTTC
D gene: TRBD2; clone size: -; J gene: TRBJ2-3; V gene: TRBV6-2/TRBV6-3; CDR3 protein: CASTGTSGGPDTQYF; CDR3 DNA: TGTGCCAGCACCGGGACTAGCGGGGGGCCAGATACGCAGTATTTT
D gene: -; clone size: once; J gene: TRBJ2-7; V gene: TRBV2; CDR3 protein: CASSGAYYEQYF; CDR3 DNA: TGTGCCAGCAGCGGGGCGTACTACGAGCAGTACTTC
D gene: -; clone size: -; J gene: TRBJ1-2; V gene: TRBV24-1; CDR3 protein: CATSDLTREYGYTF; CDR3 DNA: TGTGCCACCAGTGATTTGACTAGGGAATATGGCTACACCTTC
D gene: TRBD2; clone size: many; J gene: TRBJ2-2; V gene: TRBV7-2; CDR3 protein: CASILSPSGRAGELFF; CDR3 DNA: TGTGCCAGCATCCTAAGCCCTAGCGGGAGGGCCGGGGAGCTGTTTTTT
D gene: -; clone size: many; J gene: TRBJ2-3; V gene: TRBV2; CDR3 protein: CASSLQRSDTQYF; CDR3 DNA: TGTGCCAGCAGTTTACAGAGATCAGATACGCAGTATTTT
D gene: TRBD2; clone size: many; J gene: TRBJ2-1; V gene: TRBV7-3; CDR3 protein: CASSLGTSSINEQFF; CDR3 DNA: TGTGCCAGCAGCTTAGGGACTAGCTCCATCAATGAGCAGTTCTTC
D gene: -; clone size: many; J gene: TRBJ2-5; V gene: TRBV18; CDR3 protein: CASSTGEAETQYF; CDR3 DNA: TGTGCCAGCTCTACCGGGGAGGCGGAGACCCAGTACTTC
D gene: TRBD1; clone size: many; J gene: TRBJ2-3; V gene: TRBV10-3; CDR3 protein: CAISQQGRGSDTQYF; CDR3 DNA: TGTGCCATCAGTCAACAGGGGCGCGGGTCAGATACGCAGTATTTT
D gene: -; clone size: once; J gene: TRBJ2-6; V gene: TRBV19; CDR3 protein: CASSTTGDYSGANVLTF; CDR3 DNA: TGTGCCAGTAGTACGACAGGGGACTACTCTGGGGCCAACGTCCTGACTTTC
D gene: TRBD1; clone size: many; J gene: TRBJ2-7; V gene: TRBV5-1; CDR3 protein: CASSLGPTGAYEQYF; CDR3 DNA: TGCGCCAGCAGCTTGGGCCCGACAGGGGCCTACGAGCAGTACTTC
D gene: TRBD2; clone size: few; J gene: TRBJ2-1; V gene: TRBV5-1; CDR3 protein: CASSFLTGGPYNEQFF; CDR3 DNA: TGCGCCAGCAGCTTTTTGACGGGAGGGCCCTACAATGAGCAGTTCTTC
D gene: TRBD2; clone size: -; J gene: TRBJ2-1; V gene: TRBV24-1; CDR3 protein: CATSVPGLAGVGEQFF; CDR3 DNA: TGTGCCACCAGTGTTCCGGGACTAGCGGGAGTGGGGGAGCAGTTCTTC